Listed below are T cell receptor beta chains from one sample, sequenced in a study of graft-versus-host responses after intestinal transplantation. No antigen has been identified for these receptors. Method: immunoSEQ multiplex PCR; TCRdb's copy keeps in-frame clones and lacks some. The sample contains more than 90,000 clones, around 92% of which appear only once. The sequencing here drew on unstimulated CD8+ T cells sorted from spleen or lymph node cells, taken before transplant. These receptors were collected from a human donor who was the organ donor for an intestinal transplant. CDR3s include the opening cysteine and the closing phenylalanine or tryptophan. The order of the fields is J gene, V gene, D gene, clone size, CDR3 DNA, CDR3 protein. D genes are given only for firm matches. A clone size is listed for some rows: how often the clone was seen (once, few, many), or a class if it is expanded.

TRBJ2-1 TRBV5-1 TRBD2 - TGCGCCAGCAGCTTGCTCCTAGCGGGGCACAATGAGCAGTTCTTC CASSLLLAGHNEQFF
TRBJ1-4 TRBV5-5 - once TGTGCCAGCAGCTTTTTAATCGGGGACCGATGGCTTTCTAATGAAAAACTGTTTTTT CASSFLIGDRWLSNEKLFF
TRBJ2-1 TRBV19 - - TGTGCCAGTAGTATCGGAACCGGACTACAGAATGAGCAGTTCTTC CASSIGTGLQNEQFF
TRBJ2-7 TRBV4-2 - - TGTGCCAGCAGCCTGGCAGGCGTACTCGCCTACGAGCAGTACTTC CASSLAGVLAYEQYF
TRBJ2-7 TRBV6-1 TRBD2 once TGTGCCAGTCTCGGGACTAGGTCCTACGAGCAGTACTTC CASLGTRSYEQYF
TRBJ1-2 TRBV29-1 - - TGCAGCGTTGTCATTCGGGGCGGCTACACCTTC CSVVIRGGYTF
TRBJ2-1 TRBV6-5 - - TGTGCCAGCAGTTACGGGGGCAATGAGCAGTTCTTC CASSYGGNEQFF
TRBJ2-1 TRBV2 - - TGTGCCAGCAGTGGTCTGACTTCCAATGAGCAGTTCTTC CASSGLTSNEQFF
TRBJ2-1 TRBV2 - - TGTGCCAGCAGTGAAGATCCATCCTACAATGAGCAGTTCTTC CASSEDPSYNEQFF
TRBJ2-1 TRBV7-9 TRBD2 once TGTGCCAGCAGCTCTCAGCGGGATGCCCCCCAAGGGCAGTTCTTC CASSSQRDAPQGQFF
TRBJ2-1 TRBV10-3 - once TGTGCCATCCTTCCCGGGAGAGGCTACAATGAGCAGTTCTTC CAILPGRGYNEQFF
TRBJ2-1 TRBV19 - - TGTGCCAGTAGTCCGGACTCTTACAATGAGCAGTTCTTC CASSPDSYNEQFF
TRBJ1-1 TRBV4-3 - few TGCGCCAGCAGCCAAGATGAATGGACAGCCGCTGAAGCTTTCTTT CASSQDEWTAAEAFF
TRBJ1-1 TRBV6-1 TRBD1 - TGTGCCAGCAGTGTATCTGGACAGGAGAACACTGAAGCTTTCTTT CASSVSGQENTEAFF
TRBJ1-2 TRBV13 - - TGTGCCAGCAGCCCGGACAGAGGGTACGACTATGGCTACACCTTC CASSPDRGYDYGYTF
TRBJ2-3 TRBV29-1 - - TGCAGCGCGTGGGGGGACGGGGTAACAGATACGCAGTATTTT CSAWGDGVTDTQYF
TRBJ2-5 TRBV5-1 - - TGCGCCAGCAGCTTTTGGCACACCCAGTACTTC CASSFWHTQYF
TRBJ1-6 TRBV21-1 - - TGTGCCACCTTGTCCGGGACAGGGTCCTCACCCCTCCACTTT CATLSGTGSSPLHF
TRBJ2-2 TRBV6-5 - - TGTGCCAGCAGTGTATTTGGGACCGGGGAGCTGTTTTTT CASSVFGTGELFF
TRBJ2-3 TRBV29-1 - once TGCAGCGTTGAACGGGAGTTTGGCACAGATACGCAGTATTTT CSVEREFGTDTQYF
TRBJ1-5 TRBV4-1 TRBD1 - TGCGCCAGCAGCCAAAGGCCCGGAGGGACAGGGGTCGATCAGCCCCAGCATTTT CASSQRPGGTGVDQPQHF
TRBJ2-7 TRBV6-1 TRBD2 - TGTGCCAGCAGAGACGGGAGGGGAGGGGAGCAGTACTTC CASRDGRGGEQYF
TRBJ2-7 TRBV13 TRBD2 - TGTGCCAGCAGCCCACAGCGGGACCCCTCCTACGAGCAGTACTTC CASSPQRDPSYEQYF
TRBJ2-7 TRBV4-3 TRBD1 - TGCGCCAGCAGCCAAACTGGACAGGGGGCCTACGAGCAGTACTTC CASSQTGQGAYEQYF
TRBJ1-1 TRBV5-1 - - TGCGCCAGCAGCTTCTTCTCAGGGAACACTGAAGCTTTCTTT CASSFFSGNTEAFF
TRBJ2-1 TRBV27 - - TGTGCCAGCAGGCCTGGGGATGACGGGAGCTTGGTGGATGAGCAGTTCTTC CASRPGDDGSLVDEQFF
TRBJ2-7 TRBV4-2 - - TGTGCCAGCAGTCGGGGCCCCGAGGACAGTTACTACGAGCAGTACTTC CASSRGPEDSYYEQYF
TRBJ1-2 TRBV15 - - TGTGCCACCAGCGAGCGGACAAACCACTATGGCTACACCTTC CATSERTNHYGYTF
TRBJ2-7 TRBV7-9 - few TGTGCCAGCAGCTCACAGGGTTACGAGCAGTACTTC CASSSQGYEQYF
TRBJ2-4 TRBV19 - - TGTCTCCTTACAGGGCCCAGCCTAGCCAAAAACATTCAGTACTTC CLLTGPSLAKNIQYF
TRBJ1-5 TRBV7-9 TRBD1 once TGTGCCAGCAGCCCACTCGGGACAGGGGGTAGCAATCAGCCCCAGCATTTT CASSPLGTGGSNQPQHF
TRBJ2-7 TRBV16 - - TGTGCCAGCAGTGCGGGAGATGGGGGCGGCCCCTACGAGCAGTACTTC CASSAGDGGGPYEQYF
TRBJ2-1 TRBV2 TRBD2 few TGTGCCAGCAGAGGGACTAGCGGGAGGGCCCACAATGAGCAGTTCTTC CASRGTSGRAHNEQFF
TRBJ2-3 TRBV12-5 - - TGTGCTAGTGGTTTGGCAACTCTGGATACGCAGTATTTT CASGLATLDTQYF
TRBJ1-2 TRBV4-1 - - TGCGCCAGCAGCCAAGTCCCGGGACGGATTAACTATGGCTACACCTTC CASSQVPGRINYGYTF
TRBJ1-5 TRBV6-1 TRBD1 - TGTGCCAGCATTGTGGGGACAGGGCCCAATCAGCCCCAGCATTTT CASIVGTGPNQPQHF
TRBJ2-3 TRBV27 - - TGTGCCAGCAGTCCCGTCTGGCGAGAGGGGGATACGCAGTATTTT CASSPVWREGDTQYF
TRBJ2-2 TRBV5-3 - once TGTGCCAGAAGCCCTGGGACCTTTTACACCGGGGAGCTGTTTTTT CARSPGTFYTGELFF
TRBJ2-5 TRBV7-6 - - TGTGCCCGCACGGACGGTAGTCAAGAGACCCAGTACTTC CARTDGSQETQYF
TRBJ2-1 TRBV27 - - TGTGCCAGCAGTTTATACGACGGCAATGAGCAGTTCTTC CASSLYDGNEQFF
TRBJ2-2 TRBV29-1 - few TGCAGCGTTGTCCATACTGGGGAGCTGTTTTTT CSVVHTGELFF
TRBJ1-5 TRBV27 TRBD1 - TGTGCCAGCAGGACAGGGGTCGCGAATCAGCCCCAGCATTTT CASRTGVANQPQHF
TRBJ2-1 TRBV7-2 - - TGTGCCAGCAGCTTTTCTCAACCCTATGAGCAGTTCTTC CASSFSQPYEQFF
TRBJ1-1 TRBV2 - - TGTGCCAGCAGTGACACCAACACTGAAGCTTTCTTT CASSDTNTEAFF
TRBJ1-2 TRBV6-1 - - TGTGCCAGCAGGCAAGCCGTTGGGGAGGCCTATGGCTACACCTTC CASRQAVGEAYGYTF
TRBJ2-1 TRBV27 - once TGTGCCGGCAGTTTGTTTAAATCGGGAGAGTACAATGAGCAGTTCTTC CAGSLFKSGEYNEQFF
TRBJ2-1 TRBV19 TRBD1 - TGTGCCAGTAGTATTGCGACAGGGTTCAATGAGCAGTTCTTC CASSIATGFNEQFF
TRBJ2-7 TRBV27 TRBD1 - TGTGCCAGCAGTGAACGGACAGGGGGGGAGCAGTACTTC CASSERTGGEQYF
TRBJ1-4 TRBV20-1 - - TGCAGTGCTAGTGAAATTGAAAAACTGTTTTTT CSASEIEKLFF
TRBJ2-7 TRBV10-2 TRBD2 few TGCGCCACCGCTAGAGGGAGGGGCCACGAGCAGTACTTC CATARGRGHEQYF
TRBJ2-7 TRBV6-5 TRBD1 - TGTGCCAGCAGTATTGGACAGGGCCTGTACGAGCAGTACTTC CASSIGQGLYEQYF
TRBJ2-1 TRBV10-3 TRBD2 - TGTGCCATCAGTGGGGACCCGGGACTAGCGGAATCCTACAATGAGCAGTTCTTC CAISGDPGLAESYNEQFF
TRBJ2-1 TRBV7-3 TRBD1 once TGTGCCAGCAGCCCCGGTGGGACAGGGGCGGGTGAGCAGTTCTTC CASSPGGTGAGEQFF
TRBJ1-6 TRBV27 TRBD1 - TGTGCCAGCAGTTCTTCCGGATGGACAGGAGCCTATAATTCACCCCTCCACTTT CASSSSGWTGAYNSPLHF
TRBJ2-7 TRBV5-5 - once TGTGCCAGCAGCTTCCCGGGACACGACTCCTACGAGCAGTACTTC CASSFPGHDSYEQYF
TRBJ2-3 TRBV19 TRBD2 - TGTGCCAGTAGTATACTAGCGGGAGATACGCAGTATTTT CASSILAGDTQYF
TRBJ2-5 TRBV4-1 - - TGCGCCAGCAGCCTAGGCTACAGGTCAAAAGAGACCCAGTACTTC CASSLGYRSKETQYF
TRBJ2-7 TRBV4-1 TRBD1 - TGCGCCAGCAGCCCGTACCGGACAGGTTCCTACGAGCAGTACTTC CASSPYRTGSYEQYF
TRBJ1-3 TRBV15 - - TGTGCCACCAGCAGAGATCCAGGGGCTGGAAACACCATATATTTT CATSRDPGAGNTIYF